The 28 T cell receptor beta chains below were found in one sample sequenced in a study of cytomegalovirus exposure and HLA in healthy donors (TCRdb year 2017). The protocol used for the library was the immunoSEQ multiplex PCR assay. For the multiplex PCR, a mixture combining 60 forward primers for TCR Vbeta segments and 13 reverse primers for TCR Jbeta segments was used. This is the immuneACCESS table as TCRdb keeps it, with only in-frame sequences that have V and J called. A part of the clones is gone; compared with another copy, unresolved V genes explain less than half, and the rest is unexplained. For this sample there are 80,000 to 130,000 clones; around 75% appear just once. The top ten clones comprise approximately 4.3% of the sample. The sample comprised PBMCs. The receptor source for this set is a woman aged 18-29 years in good health and CMV-seropositive.

The V gene is TRBV28, the J gene TRBJ2-3; 8 bases fit TRBD1. The trim removed 3 bases at V and 3 bases at J, leaving 5 bases unmatched. CDR1 and CDR2 from the germline V gene are MDHEN and SYDVKM. CDR3 length: 15 residues. The CDR3 loop reads CASSLGTGDTDTQYF. In DNA form, the CDR3 reads TGTGCCAGCAGTTTGGGGACAGGAGATACAGATACGCAGTATTTT.

This chain links TRBV7-2 with TRBJ1-1; 11 bases map to TRBD1. After removal of 5 bases from V and 0 bases from J, the junction contained 5 bases not matched to a gene. CDR1 is SGHTA, CDR2 FQGNSA, per germline. This CDR3 comprises 16 residues. CDR3 nucleotides: TGTGCCAGCAGCCCAGGACAGGGGGCTTTGAACACTGAAGCTTTCTTT. Translation gives CASSPGQGALNTEAFF.

The chain couples TRBV6-5 to TRBJ1-2, with no clear D. From germline, CDR1 is MNHEY and CDR2 SVGAGI. Deletions cut 6 bases from V and 4 bases from J, with 6 bases between. The CDR3 runs 11 residues. The chain's CDR3 is CASRSGYGYTF. In DNA, the CDR3 is TGTGCCAGCAGGTCGGGCTATGGCTACACCTTC.

This chain joins TRBV7-8 and TRBJ2-1, with TRBD2 identical over 10 bases. The V segment lost 1 base and the J segment 3 bases; nucleotides outside the gene matches: 0. This CDR3 is 15 amino acids long. Germline V gene lookup returns CDR1 SGHVS and CDR2 FQNEAQ. CDR3 residues: CASSLGTSGYNEQFF. As DNA, the CDR3 is TGTGCCAGCAGCTTAGGGACTAGCGGCTACAATGAGCAGTTCTTC.

In regard to this clone: This sample also contains other DNA sequences that code for the same CDR3. This chain uses TRBV19 with TRBJ1-1; a weak D match, TRBD1 (5 bases). Trimming removed 6 bases at V and 1 base at J, with 9 bases between. The germline CDR1 and CDR2 sequences are LNHDA and SQIVND (reference sequence). This CDR3 has 13 amino acids. CDR3 DNA sequence: TGTGCCAGTAGGGCAGGGCCGAACACTGAAGCTTTCTTT. Its protein product is CASRAGPNTEAFF.

This chain connects TRBV30 to TRBJ1-2, with a possible D match to TRBD1 (5 bases). CDR3 size: 15 residues. Germline lookup yields CDR1 GTSNPN and CDR2 SVGIG (reference sequence). V gave up 1 base and J gave up 10 bases, with 22 bases separating them. CDR3 amino acids: CAWSAGRGGPYHYTF. CDR3 bases: TGTGCCTGGAGTGCGGGAAGGGGAGGTCCGTATCACTACACCTTC.

This clone was seen a few times. The gene calls are TRBV5-1 and TRBJ2-1; a weak D match, TRBD1 (6 bases). Trimming stripped 1 base from V and 3 bases from J, with 8 bases between. Germline CDR1 SGHRS, CDR2 YFSETQ. This CDR3 comprises 14 residues. The CDR3 bases are TGCGCCAGCAGCTTGAGGGACATCTACAATGAGCAGTTCTTC. Translating it yields CASSLRDIYNEQFF.

The rearrangement uses TRBV6-4 and TRBJ1-5; no definite D call. The CDR3 has 15 residues. V shed 3 bases and J shed 0 bases, with 9 bases lying between them. Germline V gives CDR1 MRHNA, CDR2 SNTAGT. This CDR3 is CASSESHVSNQPQHF. The CDR3 bases are TGTGCCAGCAGTGAAAGCCACGTTAGCAATCAGCCCCAGCATTTT.

This clone was seen a few times. V is TRBV19 and J is TRBJ1-1; no clear D. From germline, CDR1 is LNHDA and CDR2 SQIVND (reference sequence). Trimming took off 5 bases at V and 2 bases at J, with 12 bases between the two ends. The CDR3 loop spans 14 amino acids. The CDR3 protein is CASSLRELNTEAFF. CDR3 DNA sequence: TGTGCCAGTAGTCTACGGGAACTTAACACTGAAGCTTTCTTT.

The rearrangement joins TRBV6-1 to TRBJ1-3, with no clear D. CDR3 size: 15 residues. The germline V gene encodes CDR1 MNHNS and CDR2 SASEGT. The V end was cut by 4 bases, the J end by 2 bases, with 12 bases between. The CDR3 loop reads CASSVRPGTGNTIYF. The CDR3, as DNA: TGTGCCAGCAGTGTTCGCCCAGGTACTGGAAACACCATATATTTT.

This chain links TRBV7-6 with TRBJ2-7; 9 bases are shared with TRBD1. V gave up 4 bases and J gave up 1 base; unmatched junction bases: 5. There are 15 residues in the CDR3. Germline-derived CDR1 and CDR2 are SGHVS and FNYEAQ. The CDR3 is CASSSPGQGSYEQYF. CDR3 DNA sequence: TGTGCCAGCAGCTCCCCGGGACAGGGTTCCTACGAGCAGTACTTC.

This chain links TRBV19 with TRBJ2-5; 7 bases fit TRBD1. The germline V gene encodes CDR1 LNHDA and CDR2 SQIVND (reference sequence). V trimming: 1 base; J trimming: 4 bases; junction bases outside the gene matches: 12. This CDR3 contains 17 residues. Here the CDR3 reads CASSIGLGVQGRETQYF. The CDR3 DNA follows: TGTGCCAGTAGTATAGGGCTGGGCGTACAGGGGAGAGAGACCCAGTACTTC.

The chain recombines TRBV2 with TRBJ2-3, with TRBD1 matching over 7 bases. This CDR3 is 14 amino acids long. V gave up 2 bases and J gave up 5 bases; unmatched junction bases: 4. Germline V CDR1 and CDR2: SNHLY, FYNNEI. The CDR3 DNA reads as TGTGCCAGCAGTGAATACCCAGGGGGAGATACGCAGTATTTT. This translates into CASSEYPGGDTQYF.

The chain carries TRBV7-9 and TRBJ1-5; maybe TRBD1 (5 bases). This CDR3 comprises 14 residues. Deletions cut 1 base from V and 2 bases from J, with 6 bases between. Germline V lookup: CDR1 SEHNR, CDR2 FQNEAQ (reference sequence). CDR3: CASSLGGRNQPQHF. The CDR3 bases are TGTGCCAGCAGCTTAGGGGGCCGCAATCAGCCCCAGCATTTT.

This clone was counted only a few times. The V call is TRBV18, the J call TRBJ2-4; tentative D call: TRBD2 (5 bases). V lost 3 bases to trimming and J lost 6 bases, with 12 bases between them. In germline, CDR1 is KGHSH, CDR2 LQKENI. The CDR3 is 14 residues long. The CDR3 region is CASSPGPAANIQYF. The CDR3 DNA follows: TGTGCCAGCTCACCCGGACCAGCGGCAAACATTCAGTACTTC.

CDR3 region: CASSKDRGLETQYF. The CDR3 DNA is TGTGCCAGCAGCAAGGACAGGGGTTTGGAGACCCAGTACTTC. The chain recombines TRBV21-1 with TRBJ2-5; the table's D call, TRBD1, was not checked against the DNA. TRBV21-1 is a known pseudogene. There are 14 residues in the CDR3.

The rearrangement uses TRBV28 and TRBJ1-2; no clear D gene. The CDR3 is made up of 13 amino acids. The V gene's germline CDR1 is MDHEN and CDR2 SYDVKM. Trimming left V 6 bases short and J 7 bases short, with 15 bases between. CDR3 residues: CASSPGVGSGYTF. Written as DNA, the CDR3 is TGTGCCAGCAGCCCAGGAGTAGGGAGTGGCTACACCTTC.

This chain uses TRBV6-6 with TRBJ1-2; 7 bases line up with TRBD1. J lost 1 base, V lost 7 bases, and 9 bases had no gene match. From germline, CDR1 is MNHNY and CDR2 SVGAGI (reference sequence). The CDR3 runs to 15 residues. The CDR3: CASIKADRNNYGYTF. DNA for the CDR3: TGTGCCAGCATTAAAGCGGACAGGAATAACTATGGCTACACCTTC.

This chain links TRBV6-5 with TRBJ2-5, with D uncertain. CDR3 length: 11 amino acids. V was trimmed by 7 bases and J by 5 bases, leaving 8 bases between them. Per germline, CDR1 MNHEY and CDR2 SVGAGI. The CDR3 DNA follows: TGTGCCAGCACCTACCGGGAGACCCAGTACTTC. Translated, it gives CASTYRETQYF.

V is TRBV10-1 and J is TRBJ2-1, with TRBD2 as a possible D gene (6 bases). Trimming took 8 bases from V and 6 from J, leaving 20 bases between them. This CDR3 spans 15 amino acids. Germline V CDR1 and CDR2: WNHNN, SYGVQD (reference sequence). CDR3 sequence: CASGMEGRESNEQFF. Written as DNA, the CDR3 is TGCGCCAGCGGAATGGAGGGTCGGGAGAGCAATGAGCAGTTCTTC.

This clone has a single count. The V call is TRBV7-6, the J call TRBJ2-2; TRBD2 matches 14 bases. Germline lookup yields CDR1 SGHVS and CDR2 FNYEAQ. The length of the CDR3 is 20 residues. After removal of 4 bases from V and 1 base from J, the junction contained 11 bases not matched to a gene. Here the CDR3 reads CASSSLNSGTSGRNTGELFF. DNA of the CDR3: TGTGCCAGCAGCTCACTGAACTCCGGGACTAGCGGGAGGAACACCGGGGAGCTGTTTTTT.

The J gene is TRBJ1-2, the V gene TRBV29-1; no firm D call. Trimming shortened V by 4 bases and J by 1 base, and 10 bases separated the two germline ends. The CDR3 spans 13 residues. Germline values: CDR1 SQVTM, CDR2 ANQGSEA. The CDR3, as DNA: TGCAGCGTTGCGGGAGACTTTAACTATGGCTACACCTTC. Its protein product is CSVAGDFNYGYTF.

The chain employs TRBV25-1 and TRBJ2-1, with TRBD1 matching 8 bases. With 2 bases clipped from V and 3 bases from J, the junction kept 3 bases outside the gene matches. The germline CDR1 and CDR2 sequences are MGHDK and SYGVNS. The length of the CDR3 is 15 residues. Here the CDR3 reads CASSETGTGYNEQFF. CDR3 in DNA: TGTGCCAGCAGTGAAACTGGGACAGGCTACAATGAGCAGTTCTTC.

V usage is TRBV2 and J usage is TRBJ1-2; D is ambiguous. Trimming shortened V by 2 bases and J by 3 bases, and 19 bases separated the two germline ends. The germline V gene has CDR1 SNHLY and CDR2 FYNNEI. This CDR3 is 17 amino acids long. The CDR3 coding sequence is TGTGCCAGCAGTGAACTTCCGCGACCCGCGAGGGACTATGGCTACACCTTC. This sequence encodes CASSELPRPARDYGYTF.

In this sample, this clone turned up once. V is TRBV10-3 and J is TRBJ2-7; 7 nucleotides agree with TRBD1. After removal of 3 bases from V and 5 bases from J, the junction contained 1 base not matched to a gene. Germline CDR1 is ENHRY and CDR2 is SYGVKD. The CDR3 is 12 residues long. CDR3 sequence: CAISEQGNEQYF. The DNA for the CDR3 is TGTGCCATCAGTGAACAGGGGAACGAGCAGTACTTC.

The gene calls are TRBV27 and TRBJ1-5, with 9 bases identical to TRBD1. This CDR3 is 13 amino acids long. Germline CDR1 is MNHEY and CDR2 is SMNVEV (reference sequence). J was trimmed by 11 bases and V by 8 bases; bases with no gene match: 10. CDR3: CASSRDRESSQHF. DNA for the CDR3: TGTGCCAGCTCCCGGGACAGGGAATCTTCCCAGCATTTT.

Here the CDR3 DNA reads TGCGCCAGCAGCACAACAGGGCGTAATGAGCAGTTCTTC. Amino acid sequence: CASSTTGRNEQFF. V and J are TRBV5-1 and TRBJ2-1; TRBD1 might be the D (6 bases). The CDR3 is 13 amino acids. The V and J ends lost 4 bases and 7 bases respectively, with 12 bases between them. Germline-derived CDR1 and CDR2 are SGHRS and YFSETQ.

This clone was seen more than once but under ten times. The chain couples TRBV28 to TRBJ2-7; 7 nucleotides align to TRBD2. CDR3 length equals 19 residues. V lost 4 bases to trimming and J lost 7 bases; unmatched junction nucleotides: 25. Germline values: CDR1 MDHEN, CDR2 SYDVKM. CDR3: CASSSGELRDYMSRGEQYF. The CDR3 nucleotides read TGTGCCAGCAGTTCCGGGGAACTCCGGGACTACATGTCCCGGGGGGAGCAGTACTTC.